This entry lists 2 T cell receptor beta chains sequenced from one sample in a study of naive and memory T cell subsets. Ligated cDNA underwent four rounds of PCR with nested alpha and beta constant region primers and SP2. TCRdb used MiXCR to reprocess the 5' RACE reads, holding one entry per CDR3 protein. Of tens of thousands of distinct CDR3 sequences listed, 4.7% are singletons. The library had UMIs added by 3' ligation of an oligonucleotide to TCR cDNA. Receptors originate from a female donor in good health.

At least ten counts were recorded for this clonotype. The V gene is TRBV6-6, the J gene TRBJ1-1; 8 positions match TRBD1. V dropped 5 bases and J dropped 1; count of bases not matched to a gene: 9. In germline, CDR1 is MNHNY, CDR2 SVGAGI (reference sequence). This CDR3 comprises 16 residues. CDR3 region: CASSPRQGRKNTEAFF. The CDR3 nucleotides read TGTGCCAGCAGTCCTAGACAGGGGCGGAAGAACACTGAAGCTTTCTTT.

This clonotype was recorded many times. This chain joins TRBV29-1 and TRBJ1-5, with TRBD1 as a possible D gene (5 bases). Germline-derived CDR1 and CDR2 are SQVTM and ANQGSEA. The CDR3 length is 13 residues. Between the trimmed V and J ends, which lost 4 bases and 7 bases, there was a span of 14 bases. The CDR3 DNA sequence: TGCAGCGTTGCGTCAGGGATGTGGCAGCCCCAGCATTTT. Translated, it gives CSVASGMWQPQHF.